This entry lists 20 T cell receptor beta chains sequenced from one sample in a study of regulatory T cells in long-lasting Graves disease. The time point here: newly diagnosed GD, antithyroid drugs for less than 3 months. RNA extracted from PBMCs served as the sequencing template. Assembly of TCR beta libraries relied on iRepertoire HTBI primers together with Arm-PCR of CDR3 regions. TCRdb independently ran MiXCR on the multiplex PCR reads; one entry per CDR3 protein. This sample has 350,000 to 450,000 distinct CDR3 sequences; under 15% occur once, and the top ten carry 16%. This sample was shared with a second study, whose subject was T cells in Graves' hyperthyroidism and ophthalmopathy.

The material was peripheral blood mononuclear cells (PBMCs), obtained at new diagnosis, from a patient treated with antithyroid drugs. These receptors originate from a woman under 40 with Graves disease.

This clonotype was detected ten times or more. This chain uses TRBV12-3 or TRBV12-4 with TRBJ2-7, with D possibly matching TRBD2 (5 bases). CDR3 size: 14 residues. Deletions cut 6 bases from V and 2 bases from J, with 14 bases between. The CDR3 spells CASSLAGTAYEQYF. The CDR3 DNA reads as TGTGCCAGCAGCCTGGCGGGCACCGCCTACGAGCAGTACTTC.

The chain uses TRBV12-3 or TRBV12-4 and TRBJ1-5, with D hard to call. This CDR3 is built from 12 residues. With 3 bases removed from V and 10 bases from J, the gap between germline ends came to 10 bases. The CDR3 is CASSLGPGPQHF. The CDR3 nucleotides are TGTGCCAGCAGTTTGGGTCCCGGACCCCAGCATTTT.

This clonotype was detected ten times or more. The rearrangement links TRBV12-3 or TRBV12-4 to TRBJ2-7; the match to TRBD2 covers 12 bases. The CDR3 is made up of 16 amino acids. Trimming removed 8 bases from V and 4 bases from J; junction bases left unmatched: 12. CDR3: CASGDSGLAGPYEQYF. The DNA of the CDR3 is TGTGCCAGCGGAGATTCGGGACTAGCGGGCCCATACGAGCAGTACTTC.

This clonotype was observed many times. The CDR3 DNA follows: TGTGCCAGCAGCTTCGAAGGGTACGAGCAGTACTTC. Its protein product is CASSFEGYEQYF. V is TRBV11-2 and J is TRBJ2-7; unclear D gene. V lost 3 bases and J 4 bases, leaving 7 bases between the germline ends. The CDR3 spans 12 residues. Germline values: CDR1 SGHAT, CDR2 FQNNGV.

The chain combines TRBV5-1 with TRBJ2-4, with 8 bases identical to TRBD1. The V gene's germline CDR1 is SGHRS and CDR2 YFSETQ. Trimming took 3 bases from V and 5 from J; bases not matched to a gene: 4. The CDR3 is 14 residues long. CDR3 nucleotides: TGCGCCAGCAGCTGGACAGGGCCGGAAAACATTCAGTACTTC. It codes for CASSWTGPENIQYF.

Points on this clonotype: It differs at one base from a far larger clone, so likely a read error. The V and J genes are TRBV13 and TRBJ2-7, with 8 bases aligning to TRBD2. Germline CDR1 and CDR2: PRHDT and FYEKMQ (reference sequence). This CDR3 has 14 residues. The V gene end was trimmed by 1 base and the J gene end by 7 bases; junction bases not matched to a gene: 6. For the CDR3, the DNA is TGTGCCAGCAGCTTAGCTAGCGGGTACAATGAGCAGTACTTC. It is translated as CASSLASGYNEQYF.

This clonotype is a singleton in its sample. The CDR3 sequence is CASSRRGEQFF. The CDR3 DNA sequence: TGCGCCAGCAGCAGGCGAGGTGAGCAGTTCTTC. The rearrangement links TRBV4-1 to TRBJ2-1; D not resolved. Germline-derived CDR1 and CDR2 are MGHRA and YSYEKL. Trimming removed 5 bases at V and 9 bases at J, with 8 bases between. The CDR3 consists of 11 residues.

This clonotype was observed many times. V usage is TRBV2 and J usage is TRBJ1-5; no clear D gene. The CDR3 contains 14 residues. V was pared by 1 base and J by 0 bases, with 4 bases between. Germline loops: CDR1 SNHLY, CDR2 FYNNEI. CDR3 DNA sequence: TGTGCCAGCAGTGAAGGCAGTAGCAATCAGCCCCAGCATTTT. The encoded protein is CASSEGSSNQPQHF.

This clonotype was observed at least ten times. The genes are TRBV20-1 and TRBJ2-2; TRBD2 is a possible D gene (5 bases). This CDR3 spans 14 amino acids. V was pared by 2 bases and J by 0 bases, with 7 bases between. Germline CDR1 is DFQATT and CDR2 is SNEGSKA (reference sequence). CDR3: CSARLASNTGELFF. The CDR3 nucleotides are TGCAGTGCTAGATTAGCGTCGAACACCGGGGAGCTGTTTTTT.

This clonotype was counted a few times. V is TRBV7-7 and J is TRBJ1-3, with D possibly TRBD1 on 5 matching bases. The CDR3 loop spans 15 amino acids. The germline gives CDR1 SSHAT, CDR2 FNYEAQ (reference sequence). With 3 bases removed from V and 3 bases from J, the gap between germline ends came to 12 bases. The CDR3 loop is CASSFERGYGNTIYF. CDR3 DNA: TGTGCCAGCAGCTTTGAAAGGGGTTATGGAAACACCATATATTTT. Together with reference TRBV7-7 and TRBJ1-3, the CDR3 gives the full variable domain: GAGVSQSPRYKVTKRGQDVTLRCDPISSHATLYWYQQALGQGPEFLTYFNYEAQPDKSGLPSDRFSAERPEGSISTLTIQRTEQRDSAMYRCASSFERGYGNTIYFGEGSWLTVV.

The chain uses TRBV4-1 and TRBJ2-1; 7 bases match TRBD2. J was trimmed by 5 bases and V by 4 bases; bases with no gene match: 14. The CDR3 is 17 residues long. Per the germline V gene, CDR1 is MGHRA and CDR2 is YSYEKL. This CDR3 is CASSPGGSAGRDNEQFF. The CDR3 DNA is TGCGCCAGCAGCCCTGGGGGGTCGGCGGGGAGGGACAATGAGCAGTTCTTC.

This clonotype was seen more than once but under ten times. A read error may explain this, as a much larger clone is one base away. The chain recombines TRBV28 with TRBJ1-1; D is uncertain. The length of the CDR3 is 15 residues. CDR1 is MDHEN and CDR2 is SYDVKM in the germline V gene. The CDR3 spells CASSLNQVMNTEALF. The DNA for the CDR3 is TGTGCCAGCAGTTTAAACCAGGTCATGAACACTGAAGCTCTCTTT.

This clonotype has ten or more counts. The V call is TRBV29-1, the J call TRBJ2-3; D is perhaps TRBD2 (5 bases). Trimming left V 5 bases short and J 6 bases short, with 12 bases between. CDR1 is SQVTM, CDR2 ANQGSEA, per germline. This CDR3 has 12 residues. The DNA for the CDR3 is TGCAGCGTTACTTTGAGGGAGGATACGCAGTATTTT. Its protein product is CSVTLREDTQYF.

This clonotype occurred a few times. V gene TRBV28 combines with J gene TRBJ1-1; tentative D call: TRBD1 (5 bases). Germline V gives CDR1 MDHEN, CDR2 SYDVKM. The germline V and J ends were trimmed by 4 bases and 1 base, with 16 bases remaining between them. This CDR3 comprises 16 residues. The CDR3 DNA reads as TGTGCCAGCAGTTCCCAGTCGGGACGGCGGAACACTGAAGCTTTCTTT. This gives the protein CASSSQSGRRNTEAFF. Looking up the rest from reference TRBV28 and TRBJ1-1 gives the full variable domain: DVKVTQSSRYLVKRTGEKVFLECVQDMDHENMFWYRQDPGLGLRLIYFSYDVKMKEKGDIPEGYSVSREKKERFSLILESASTNQTSMYLCASSSQSGRRNTEAFFGQGTRLTVV.

This clonotype was seen ten or more times. The V call is TRBV7-9, the J call TRBJ2-1, with 10 bases matching TRBD1. The CDR3 sequence is 16 residues long. CDR1 is SEHNR, CDR2 FQNEAQ, per germline (reference sequence). V lost 5 bases and J lost 10; bases outside the gene matches: 14. This chain's CDR3 is CASSPQSGQGFREQFF. CDR3 coding DNA: TGTGCCAGCAGCCCCCAGTCGGGACAGGGGTTTCGGGAGCAGTTCTTC.

This clonotype showed up many times. This chain uses TRBV28 with TRBJ1-2; 7 bases align to TRBD1. Germline V lookup: CDR1 MDHEN, CDR2 SYDVKM. CDR3 length: 14 amino acids. The junction had 14 bases not matched to a gene; V was cut back by 9 bases and J by 7 bases. CDR3 sequence reads: CASRVQGGLRGYTF. CDR3 nucleotides: TGTGCCAGTAGGGTCCAGGGGGGCCTTCGTGGCTACACCTTC.

The table lists this clonotype with many counts. The chain couples TRBV2 to TRBJ2-7; tentatively, D is TRBD2 (5 bases). In germline, CDR1 is SNHLY, CDR2 FYNNEI. V was cut by 8 bases and J by 0 bases, with 17 bases left in between. The CDR3 extends over 15 amino acids. CDR3 region: CASHTGSSDSYEQYF. DNA of the CDR3: TGTGCCAGCCACACGGGATCCAGTGACTCCTACGAGCAGTACTTC.

This clonotype appeared many times. The chain is built from TRBV5-1 and TRBJ2-7; a possible D gene is TRBD2 (6 bases). The V and J ends lost 0 bases and 5 bases respectively, with 15 bases between them. The germline CDR1 and CDR2 sequences are SGHRS and YFSETQ. The CDR3 runs to 15 residues. The CDR3 nucleotides read TGCGCCAGCAGCTTGGCCCCGGGAGCGCTCCACGAGCAGTACTTC. Translation gives CASSLAPGALHEQYF.

This clonotype was seen a handful of times. A much bigger clone sits one base away, suggesting this may be a read error. The rearrangement links TRBV6-2 or TRBV6-3 to TRBJ1-1, with a weak D call TRBD1 (6 bases). The germline V gene has CDR1 MNHEY and CDR2 SVGEGT. The CDR3 runs 14 residues. The ends were cut back, 6 bases at V and 1 base at J, with 12 bases in the middle. The CDR3 loop reads CASSDGTPNTEAFF. The DNA for the CDR3 is TGTGCCAGCAGCGACGGGACACCGAACACTGAAGCTTTCTTT.

This clonotype showed up just a few times. This chain connects TRBV19 to TRBJ2-5; a weak D match, TRBD1 (5 bases). V lost 10 bases and J 2 bases, leaving 14 bases between the germline ends. The CDR3 runs to 13 residues. Germline CDR1 and CDR2: LNHDA and SQIVND (reference sequence). The CDR3: CATTSDSQETQYF. As DNA, the CDR3 is TGTGCCACCACTTCCGACAGTCAAGAGACCCAGTACTTC.